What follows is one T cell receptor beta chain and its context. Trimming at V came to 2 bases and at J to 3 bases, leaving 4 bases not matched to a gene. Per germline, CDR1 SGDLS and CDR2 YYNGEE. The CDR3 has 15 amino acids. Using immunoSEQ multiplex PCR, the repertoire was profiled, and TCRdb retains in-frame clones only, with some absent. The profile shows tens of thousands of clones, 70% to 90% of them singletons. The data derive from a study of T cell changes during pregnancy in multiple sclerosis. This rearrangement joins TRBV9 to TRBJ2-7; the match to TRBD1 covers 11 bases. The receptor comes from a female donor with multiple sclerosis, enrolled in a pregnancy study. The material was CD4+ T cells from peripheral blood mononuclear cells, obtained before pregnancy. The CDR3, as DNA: TGTGCCAGCAGCGTTCGGGGACAGGGGGACTACGAGCAGTACTTC. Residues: CASSVRGQGDYEQYF.